The 23 T cell receptor beta chains reported below all come from one sample, sequenced in a study of PD-1 blockade in classical Hodgkin lymphoma. Each patient's relapse followed autologous stem cell transplantation, and brentuximab vedotin exposure varied. Libraries were prepared by immunoSEQ multiplex PCR; TCRdb keeps only in-frame clonotypes and omits some of them. The sample has about 94,000 clones; roughly nine tenths are singletons. Here the sequenced sample was peripheral blood mononuclear cells (PBMCs), taken before the second cycle of nivolumab. The origin of the receptors is a human donor with classical Hodgkin lymphoma.

The chain uses TRBV2 and TRBJ1-3; D might be TRBD1 (5 bases). The CDR3 sequence is 16 residues long. Trimming cost V 0 bases and J 2 bases, with 11 bases left between them. CDR1 and CDR2 (germline): SNHLY, FYNNEI. Here the CDR3 reads CASSEASAGTGNTIYF. The DNA for the CDR3 is TGTGCCAGCAGTGAAGCGTCGGCAGGGACTGGAAACACCATATATTTT.

CDR3 in amino acids: CASSATTVNTEAFF. The CDR3, as DNA: TGTGCCAGCAGCGCAACCACGGTGAACACTGAAGCTTTCTTT. The rearrangement links TRBV9 to TRBJ1-1; D is ambiguous. CDR1 SGDLS and CDR2 YYNGEE come from the germline V gene. Trimming shortened V by 3 bases and J by 0 bases, and 9 bases separated the two germline ends. The CDR3 length is 14 residues.

The V gene is TRBV10-3, the J gene TRBJ1-4; 8 bases are a match to TRBD1. V trimming: 6 bases; J trimming: 8 bases; junction bases outside the gene matches: 5. The CDR3 has 13 residues. Germline V gene data show CDR1 as ENHRY and CDR2 as SYGVKD. This CDR3 reads CAISGTGDEKLFF. CDR3 coding DNA: TGTGCCATCAGCGGGACAGGCGACGAAAAACTGTTTTTT.

In this sample, this clone turned up once. The CDR3 is CASSLGGVGQETQYF. CDR3 DNA sequence: TGTGCCAGCAGCTTAGGGGGCGTGGGCCAAGAGACCCAGTACTTC. J is TRBJ2-5 and V is TRBV7-2, with D perhaps TRBD1 (5 bases). Looked up from germline, CDR1 is SGHTA and CDR2 is FQGNSA. The CDR3 runs to 15 residues. The V end lost 1 base, the J end lost 1 base, and 10 bases lay between the germline ends.

This clone was seen a handful of times. The V call is TRBV7-8, the J call TRBJ2-7; the match to TRBD2 covers 14 bases. The CDR3 extends over 14 amino acids. CDR1 and CDR2 (germline): SGHVS, FQNEAQ. Trimming cost V 6 bases and J 6 bases; bases outside gene matches: 4. CDR3 amino acids: CASRAGTSGSEQYF. CDR3 sequence (DNA): TGTGCCAGCAGGGCCGGGACTAGCGGGAGCGAGCAGTACTTC. The whole variable domain, remainder taken from reference TRBV7-8 and TRBJ2-7, is GAGVSQSPRYKVAKRGQDVALRCDPISGHVSLFWYQQALGQGPEFLTYFQNEAQLDKSGLPSDRFFAERPEGSVSTLKIQRTQQEDSAVYLCASRAGTSGSEQYFGPGTRLTVT.

V is TRBV6-1 and J is TRBJ2-7; D ambiguous. V shed 0 bases and J shed 3 bases, with 9 bases lying between them. Germline V gene data show CDR1 as MNHNS and CDR2 as SASEGT. The CDR3 extends over 14 amino acids. This CDR3 reads CASSEAGSYYEQYF. CDR3 DNA: TGTGCCAGCAGTGAAGCTGGTAGCTACTACGAGCAGTACTTC.

The CDR3 DNA reads TGTGCCATCACCACCGGACTAGGAGGGATCTCCTACGAGCAGTACTTC. This gives the protein CAITTGLGGISYEQYF. The rearrangement links TRBV10-3 to TRBJ2-7; 7 nucleotides agree with TRBD2. CDR1 and CDR2 (germline): ENHRY, SYGVKD. The CDR3 is made up of 16 amino acids. V dropped 7 bases and J dropped 0; count of bases not matched to a gene: 12.

The chain joins TRBV10-1 to TRBJ2-1; 8 bases agree with TRBD2. Unmatched junction bases numbered 8, after V lost 3 bases and J lost 4 bases. The germline V gene encodes CDR1 WNHNN and CDR2 SYGVQD (reference sequence). This CDR3 is built from 16 residues. The CDR3 nucleotides read TGCGCCAGCAGTGACGGGGCTAGCGGGTATTACAATGAGCAGTTCTTC. Its translation: CASSDGASGYYNEQFF.

The chain carries TRBV6-6 and TRBJ1-1, with unresolved D. CDR1 MNHNY and CDR2 SVGAGI come from the germline V gene (reference sequence). The CDR3 has 12 amino acids. V gave up 7 bases and J gave up 2 bases, with 8 bases separating them. CDR3 nucleotide sequence: TGTGCCAGCAAAGAAAGAAACACTGAAGCTTTCTTT. Translated: CASKERNTEAFF.

The chain joins TRBV10-3 to TRBJ1-4; 9 nucleotides match TRBD1. V lost 6 bases and J lost 8; bases outside the gene matches: 4. There are 13 residues in the CDR3. Looked up from germline, CDR1 is ENHRY and CDR2 is SYGVKD. DNA for the CDR3: TGTGCCATCAGACCAGACAGGGGGGAAAAACTGTTTTTT. Its translation is CAIRPDRGEKLFF.

V is TRBV7-8 and J is TRBJ1-1, with unresolved D. V was clipped by 2 bases and J by 5 bases, with 9 bases between them. Looked up from germline, CDR1 is SGHVS and CDR2 is FQNEAQ. This CDR3 comprises 13 residues. The CDR3 sequence: CASSLWVATEAFF. CDR3 in DNA: TGTGCCAGCAGCTTATGGGTTGCTACTGAAGCTTTCTTT.

About this clone itself: A read error may be the cause here, since a much bigger clone is one base away. The chain carries TRBV27 and TRBJ2-5; D gene ambiguous. Trimming removed 6 bases from V and 4 bases from J, with 3 bases in between. This CDR3 has 10 amino acids. Per the germline V gene, CDR1 is MNHEY and CDR2 is SMNVEV (reference sequence). The CDR3 bases are TGTGCCAGCAGGGGAGAGACCCAGTACTTC. Its protein product is CASRGETQYF.

A note on this clone: The sample holds other DNA sequences that translate to the same CDR3. The rearrangement uses TRBV7-9 and TRBJ2-1; D not certain. Germline CDR1 is SEHNR and CDR2 is FQNEAQ (reference sequence). With 5 bases removed from V and 2 bases from J, the gap between germline ends came to 7 bases. The CDR3 consists of 13 residues. CDR3 nucleotide sequence: TGTGCCAGCAGCCCTCCTGCCTACAATGAGCAGTTCTTC. This encodes CASSPPAYNEQFF.

The gene calls are TRBV11-1 and TRBJ1-4, with D possibly matching TRBD1 (5 bases). Germline V gene sequence: CDR1 SGHAT, CDR2 FQDESV (reference sequence). V gave up 5 bases and J gave up 3 bases, with 10 bases separating them. The CDR3 consists of 14 residues. Here the CDR3 DNA reads TGTGCCAGCAGCGCAGGGAGGTCTAATGAAAAACTGTTTTTT. Encoded protein: CASSAGRSNEKLFF.

This clone was found a few times. This CDR3 reads CASSLGVGYSSYEQYF. The CDR3 DNA reads TGTGCCAGCAGCTTAGGAGTCGGATACTCCTCCTACGAGCAGTACTTC. The rearrangement links TRBV7-9 to TRBJ2-7; D is ambiguous. Germline lookup yields CDR1 SEHNR and CDR2 FQNEAQ (reference sequence). Between the trimmed V and J ends, which lost 1 base and 0 bases, there was a span of 13 bases. The CDR3 spans 16 residues.

This clone was observed a handful of times. The J gene is TRBJ1-4, the V gene TRBV7-9; 10 bases map to TRBD1. Germline V gene data show CDR1 as SEHNR and CDR2 as FQNEAQ (reference sequence). The trim removed 2 bases at V and 8 bases at J, leaving 5 bases unmatched. The CDR3 is made up of 15 amino acids. Written as DNA, the CDR3 is TGTGCCAGCAGCTTACTCGACAGGGGGCGCGAAAAACTGTTTTTT. Its translation is CASSLLDRGREKLFF.

The chain couples TRBV27 to TRBJ1-3; possible D gene TRBD1, 6 bases. With 5 bases removed from V and 1 base from J, the gap between germline ends came to 9 bases. This CDR3 is 14 amino acids long. Per the germline V gene, CDR1 is MNHEY and CDR2 is SMNVEV (reference sequence). The CDR3 region is CASSRGGSGNTIYF. DNA of the CDR3: TGTGCCAGCAGTCGAGGGGGATCTGGAAACACCATATATTTT.

The chain employs TRBV7-9 and TRBJ2-7; TRBD1 might be the D (5 bases). The CDR3 length is 13 residues. Looked up from germline, CDR1 is SEHNR and CDR2 is FQNEAQ (reference sequence). With 5 bases removed from V and 3 bases from J, the gap between germline ends came to 11 bases. CDR3 sequence reads: CASSKMDNYEQYF. The CDR3, as DNA: TGTGCCAGCAGCAAGATGGACAACTACGAGCAGTACTTC.

This chain connects TRBV7-3 to TRBJ2-6; D is unclear. V lost 1 base and J lost 0, with 13 bases in between. Per the germline V gene, CDR1 is SGHTA and CDR2 is FQGTGA. The CDR3 contains 18 residues. This chain's CDR3 is CASSLRVTPPSGANVLTF. The CDR3 DNA sequence: TGTGCCAGCAGCTTAAGAGTGACACCGCCCTCTGGGGCCAACGTCCTGACTTTC.

V and J are TRBV11-3 and TRBJ2-1; D is uncertain. V shed 4 bases and J shed 5 bases, with 9 bases lying between them. CDR3 length: 13 amino acids. Looked up from germline, CDR1 is SGHNT and CDR2 is YENEEA. The CDR3 loop is CASSSALHNEQFF. The CDR3 nucleotides read TGTGCCAGCAGCTCGGCTCTACACAATGAGCAGTTCTTC.

This clone was detected only a few times. The chain has TRBV7-8 and TRBJ2-5, with D maybe TRBD2 (6 bases). V lost 5 bases and J lost 1, with 14 bases in between. The CDR3 totals 15 residues. Germline loops: CDR1 SGHVS, CDR2 FQNEAQ. The CDR3 nucleotides read TGTGCCAGCAGCGACAAGCGGACTACCCAAGAGACCCAGTACTTC. Protein: CASSDKRTTQETQYF.

The V gene is TRBV6-5, the J gene TRBJ2-1; 7 bases agree with TRBD2. The CDR3 spans 13 residues. CDR1 MNHEY and CDR2 SVGAGI come from the germline V gene. Unmatched junction bases numbered 9, after V lost 7 bases and J lost 9 bases. The CDR3 reads CASTHGLAAEQFF. The CDR3 DNA reads as TGTGCCAGCACCCACGGGCTAGCGGCTGAGCAGTTCTTC.

This sequence joins TRBV18 and TRBJ2-7; TRBD1 matches at 7 bases. The V and J ends lost 3 bases and 2 bases, in that order; junction bases with no gene match: 4. This CDR3 is built from 14 residues. The germline V gene has CDR1 KGHSH and CDR2 LQKENI. The CDR3 is CASSPGDRPYEQYF. The CDR3 DNA is TGTGCCAGCTCACCCGGGGACAGACCCTACGAGCAGTACTTC.